This T cell receptor beta chain emerged from a study of blood T cell repertoires in COVID-19. As for the study in general: Specimens from acute and convalescent COVID-19 originated in the United States, Italy and Spain.

Assignments of participants to cohorts depended upon their own reported clinical history. The CDR3 has 15 residues. V lost 3 bases to trimming and J lost 5 bases, with 17 bases between them. In germline, CDR1 is LNHDA, CDR2 SQIVND (reference sequence). Assay used: immunoSEQ multiplex PCR; TCRdb lists only in-frame clones, some missing. Of roughly 76,000 clones in the sample, 80% to 90% were seen once. This TCR came from a woman aged 45-65 years with acute COVID-19. The material sequenced was PBMCs or T cells enriched from blood (not recorded which). The rearrangement joins TRBV19 to TRBJ2-7, with D perhaps TRBD1 (6 bases). CDR3 nucleotide sequence: TGTGCCAGTAGTATGAGGGACACCCGTCAGGACGAGCAGTACTTC. This sequence encodes CASSMRDTRQDEQYF.